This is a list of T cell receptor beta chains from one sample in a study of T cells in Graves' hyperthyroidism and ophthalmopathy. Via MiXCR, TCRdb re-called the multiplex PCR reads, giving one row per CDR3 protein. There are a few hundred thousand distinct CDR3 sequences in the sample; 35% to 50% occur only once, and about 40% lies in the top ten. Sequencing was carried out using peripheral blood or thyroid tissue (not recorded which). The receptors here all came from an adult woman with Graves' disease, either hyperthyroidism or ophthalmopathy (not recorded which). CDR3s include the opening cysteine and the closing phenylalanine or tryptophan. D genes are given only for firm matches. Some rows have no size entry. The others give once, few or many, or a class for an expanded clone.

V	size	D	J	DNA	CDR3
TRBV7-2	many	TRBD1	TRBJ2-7	TGTGCCTCACAGGGGCCCTCCTACGAGCAGTACTTC	CASQGPSYEQYF
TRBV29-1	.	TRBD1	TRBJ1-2	TGCAGCGTTGAAGACGGGACAGTCTATGGCTACACCTTC	CSVEDGTVYGYTF
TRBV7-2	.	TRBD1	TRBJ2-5	TGTGCCAGCAGTAAAGACAGGGGCGAGACCCAGTACTTC	CASSKDRGETQYF
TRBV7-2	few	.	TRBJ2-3	TGTGCCAGCAGCTTCTTTTCGACTAGGACAGATACGCAGTATTTT	CASSFFSTRTDTQYF
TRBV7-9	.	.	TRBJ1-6	TGTGCCAGCAGCTTAGGGGGTCTTGGAGTACTCGGTTCACCCCTCCACTTT	CASSLGGLGVLGSPLHF
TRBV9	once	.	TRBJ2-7	TGTGCCAGCAGCCTCCCCCGGAGCGAGCAGTACTTC	CASSLPRSEQYF
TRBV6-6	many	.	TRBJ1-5	TGTGCCAGCAATGTGGACAGAGTCAATCAGCCCCAGCATTTT	CASNVDRVNQPQHF
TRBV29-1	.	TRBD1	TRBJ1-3	TGCAGCGCCGGACAGGGGAACACCATATATTTT	CSAGQGNTIYF
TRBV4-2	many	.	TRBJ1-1	TGTGCCAGCAGCCGGAGTAAGAACACTGAAGCTTTCTTT	CASSRSKNTEAFF
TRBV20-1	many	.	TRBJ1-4	TGCAGTGCTAGCTCGGGGGGAATGGCCGGGAAACTGTTTTTT	CSASSGGMAGKLFF
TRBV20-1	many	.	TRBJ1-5	TGCAGTGCTAGACAGGGTCCTTCGAGACAGCCCCAGCATTTT	CSARQGPSRQPQHF
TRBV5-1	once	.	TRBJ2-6	TGCGCCAGCAGCTTGTCGTTGGGGGCCAACGTCCTGACTTTC	CASSLSLGANVLTF
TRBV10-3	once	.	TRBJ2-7	TGCGCCACCAGAGGGGCGGGGAATCCTACTTGGGAGCAGTACTTC	CATRGAGNPTWEQYF
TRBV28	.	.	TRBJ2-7	TGTGCCAGCAGTGGCCCCGGGTTGCACTACGAGCAGTACTTC	CASSGPGLHYEQYF
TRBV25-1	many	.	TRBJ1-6	TGTGCCAGCAGTGAATCCGAGTATTCACCCCTCCACTTT	CASSESEYSPLHF
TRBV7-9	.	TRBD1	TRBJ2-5	TGTGCCAGCAGCCACCGGGACAGGGGGCACCAAGAGACCCAGTACTTC	CASSHRDRGHQETQYF
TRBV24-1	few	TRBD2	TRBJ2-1	TGTGCCACCAGTGATCCGGGGACTAGCCGAGGGTCCTACAATGAGCAGTTCTTC	CATSDPGTSRGSYNEQFF
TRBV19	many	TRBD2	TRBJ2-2	TGTGCCAGTAAACCGGGACTAGCGGGTCACACCGGGGAGCTGTTTTTT	CASKPGLAGHTGELFF
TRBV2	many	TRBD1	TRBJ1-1	TGTGCCAGCGGGCAGGGGGCTGGTACTGAAGCTTTCTTT	CASGQGAGTEAFF
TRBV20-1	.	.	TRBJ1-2	TGCAGTGCTAGAGCAGGACATACGATTTGGGGCTACACCTTC	CSARAGHTIWGYTF
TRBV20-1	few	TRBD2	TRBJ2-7	TGCAGTGCTAGAGATGGACTAGCGGGGAACGAGCAGTACTTC	CSARDGLAGNEQYF
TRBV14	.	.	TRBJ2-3	TGTGCCAGCAGCCAAGATCTACTAGCAAGAGATACGCAGTATTTT	CASSQDLLARDTQYF
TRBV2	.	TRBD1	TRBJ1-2	TGTGCCAACCATTCTCTACAGGGGGCAGGGTTTTATGGCTACACCTTC	CANHSLQGAGFYGYTF
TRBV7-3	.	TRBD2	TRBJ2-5	TGTGCCAGCAGCCCGGGGGGAAAACAAGAGACCCAGTACTTC	CASSPGGKQETQYF
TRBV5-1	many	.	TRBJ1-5	TGCGCCAGCAGCTTGGAGACAGGAACTAATCAGCCCCAGCATTTT	CASSLETGTNQPQHF